Shown below are 21 T cell receptor beta chains from a single sample sequenced in a study of T cell responses to AZD1222 COVID-19 vaccine. Profiled with immunoSEQ multiplex PCR; TCRdb holds only in-frame clones, not every one. The sample includes about 120,000 clones, 70% to 90% seen only once; the top ten take roughly 8.4%. The sequencing here drew on peripheral blood, taken on day 0 of AZD1222 vaccination. These receptors all stem from an adult in good health.

The chain carries TRBV11-2 and TRBJ2-7, with 15 bases fitting TRBD2. Germline CDR1 SGHAT, CDR2 FQNNGV. The CDR3 has 17 residues. J lost 4 bases, V lost 4 bases, and 8 bases had no gene match. CDR3 DNA sequence: TGTGCCAGCAGCTCCGGACTAGCGGGGGGGGCTAGGTACGAGCAGTACTTC. Its translation: CASSSGLAGGARYEQYF.

This chain joins TRBV5-4 and TRBJ1-2; D not certain. Trimming shortened V by 0 bases and J by 4 bases, and 10 bases separated the two germline ends. Germline V CDR1 and CDR2: SGHNT, YYREEE (reference sequence). CDR3 length: 14 residues. This chain's CDR3 is CASSLVGTGYGYTF. CDR3 nucleotides: TGTGCCAGCAGCTTGGTGGGTACGGGCTATGGCTACACCTTC.

This chain joins TRBV18 and TRBJ1-2, with D possibly matching TRBD1 (6 bases). V lost 1 base to trimming and J lost 1 base, with 13 bases between them. CDR3 length: 16 residues. The germline V gene has CDR1 KGHSH and CDR2 LQKENI. The DNA of the CDR3 is TGTGCCAGCTCACCACTGAGGGGGGAGAATAACTATGGCTACACCTTC. Translation gives CASSPLRGENNYGYTF.

The rearrangement joins TRBV7-8 to TRBJ2-2, with 11 bases aligning to TRBD1. The CDR3 covers 16 residues. The germline gives CDR1 SGHVS, CDR2 FQNEAQ. After removal of 1 base from V and 4 bases from J, the junction contained 2 bases not matched to a gene. The CDR3 DNA reads as TGTGCCAGCAGCTTAGAGGGACAGGGGGTCACCGGGGAGCTGTTTTTT. Protein sequence: CASSLEGQGVTGELFF.

V is TRBV7-3 and J is TRBJ1-6, with TRBD1 matching over 7 bases. The V gene end was trimmed by 4 bases and the J gene end by 7 bases; junction bases not matched to a gene: 10. The CDR3 covers 16 residues. Germline loops: CDR1 SGHTA, CDR2 FQGTGA. The CDR3 region is CASSSRQTGRNSPLHF. CDR3 DNA sequence: TGTGCCAGCAGCTCTCGCCAGACAGGGAGAAATTCACCCCTCCACTTT.

The V gene is TRBV5-1, the J gene TRBJ2-7, with TRBD1 matching over 7 bases. Germline loops: CDR1 SGHRS, CDR2 YFSETQ. The CDR3 spans 14 residues. J was trimmed by 0 bases and V by 4 bases; bases with no gene match: 4. The CDR3 loop is CASSGGQTSYEQYF. CDR3 bases: TGCGCCAGCAGCGGGGGACAGACCTCCTACGAGCAGTACTTC.

This clone appeared once. The chain links TRBV29-1 to TRBJ2-7; possibly TRBD2 for D (6 bases). The CDR3 totals 13 residues. V was shortened by 4 bases and J by 3 bases, with 13 bases between the two germline ends. Germline assignment: CDR1 SQVTM and CDR2 ANQGSEA. In nucleotides, the CDR3 is TGCAGCGTTGTAAGCGGGCAGCTCTACGAGCAGTACTTC. Its protein is CSVVSGQLYEQYF.

J is TRBJ2-5 and V is TRBV20-1; D remains ambiguous. V lost 0 bases to trimming and J lost 2 bases, with 1 base between them. The V gene's germline CDR1 is DFQATT and CDR2 SNEGSKA (reference sequence). CDR3 length: 11 residues. The CDR3 is CSARDQETQYF. In DNA, the CDR3 is TGCAGTGCTAGAGATCAAGAGACCCAGTACTTC.

The chain joins TRBV6-1 to TRBJ1-4, with 11 bases lining up with TRBD1. Trimming took 3 bases from V and 5 from J; bases not matched to a gene: 8. The CDR3 has 17 amino acids. Germline V gene sequence: CDR1 MNHNS, CDR2 SASEGT. The CDR3 is CASSDPGTGGWNEKLFF. DNA for the CDR3: TGTGCCAGCAGTGACCCAGGGACAGGGGGATGGAATGAAAAACTGTTTTTT.

The chain recombines TRBV2 with TRBJ1-2, with D perhaps matching TRBD1 (5 bases). This CDR3 is 15 amino acids long. V lost 6 bases and J lost 6, with 20 bases in between. CDR1 is SNHLY, CDR2 FYNNEI, per germline. CDR3 coding DNA: TGTGCCAGCAGCATAACCAGGTTCGGGGGACATGGCTACACCTTC. It encodes CASSITRFGGHGYTF. Full variable domain (rest looked up from reference TRBV2 and TRBJ1-2): EPEVTQTPSHQVTQMGQEVILRCVPISNHLYFYWYRQILGQKVEFLVSFYNNEISEKSEIFDDQFSVERPDGSNFTLKIRSTKLEDSAMYFCASSITRFGGHGYTFGSGTRLTVV.

The chain joins TRBV12-3 or TRBV12-4 to TRBJ1-1; 7 bases are shared with TRBD1. This CDR3 contains 13 residues. Unmatched junction bases numbered 5, after V lost 4 bases and J lost 6 bases. The CDR3 loop reads CASSSFTGAEAFF. CDR3 DNA: TGTGCCAGCAGTTCCTTTACAGGGGCTGAAGCTTTCTTT.

The rearrangement joins TRBV5-1 to TRBJ1-1; 9 bases are a match to TRBD1. CDR3 size: 16 residues. Germline CDR1 is SGHRS and CDR2 is YFSETQ. The trim removed 5 bases at V and 4 bases at J, leaving 12 bases unmatched. CDR3 nucleotides: TGCGCCAGCAGACCCGGGACAGGGCTTGTTGGCACTGAAGCTTTCTTT. It is translated as CASRPGTGLVGTEAFF. The full variable domain, completed using reference TRBV5-1 and TRBJ1-1, is KAGVTQTPRYLIKTRGQQVTLSCSPISGHRSVSWYQQTPGQGLQFLFEYFSETQRNKGNFPGRFSGRQFSNSRSEMNVSTLELGDSALYLCASRPGTGLVGTEAFFGQGTRLTVV.

The rearrangement uses TRBV2 and TRBJ1-1, with 8 bases lining up with TRBD1. V shed 6 bases and J 5 bases; nucleotides not matched to a gene: 5. The CDR3 length is 13 residues. CDR1 is SNHLY, CDR2 FYNNEI, per germline. CDR3 coding DNA: TGTGCCAGCAGGTTGGACAGGGCTACTGAAGCTTTCTTT. Amino acid sequence: CASRLDRATEAFF.

The rearrangement uses TRBV11-2 and TRBJ2-1; D not certain. Germline V gives CDR1 SGHAT, CDR2 FQNNGV. Trimming left V 2 bases short and J 7 bases short, with 15 bases between. This CDR3 is 15 amino acids long. The DNA of the CDR3 is TGTGCCAGCAGCTTAAGGGTAGGAACTTGGAATGAGCAGTTCTTC. It codes for CASSLRVGTWNEQFF.

The chain joins TRBV15 to TRBJ1-4; TRBD1 might be the D (5 bases). The germline gives CDR1 LNHNV, CDR2 YYDKDF (reference sequence). Between the trimmed V and J ends, which lost 5 bases and 10 bases, there was a span of 23 bases. The CDR3 covers 16 residues. CDR3 nucleotide sequence: TGTGCCACCAGCGGTTCCACGGGGGGGACGTACGGAAAACTGTTTTTT. This gives the protein CATSGSTGGTYGKLFF.

The chain links TRBV18 to TRBJ1-2; D unclear. Germline CDR1 is KGHSH and CDR2 is LQKENI. The length of the CDR3 is 12 residues. V lost 6 bases and J 5 bases, leaving 10 bases between the germline ends. CDR3 coding DNA: TGTGCCAGCTCTCCCCGGGAGTATGGCTACACCTTC. Residues: CASSPREYGYTF.

This clone was counted once. CDR3 amino acids: CASSQDIAGGLAYEQYF. The CDR3 region has the DNA TGTGCCAGCAGCCAAGATATAGCGGGTGGTCTCGCCTACGAGCAGTACTTC. The chain has TRBV4-2 and TRBJ2-7; 7 nucleotides line up with TRBD2. Trimming took 0 bases from V and 2 from J; bases not matched to a gene: 10. Germline V CDR1 and CDR2: LGHNA, YNFKEQ. This CDR3 has 17 amino acids.

CDR3 sequence reads: CASIVSGPSYEQYF. The CDR3, as DNA: TGTGCCAGCATCGTTTCGGGCCCGTCCTACGAGCAGTACTTC. The rearrangement joins TRBV28 to TRBJ2-7; unclear D gene. V lost 7 bases and J 1 base, leaving 14 bases between the germline ends. CDR1 MDHEN and CDR2 SYDVKM come from the germline V gene. The CDR3 covers 14 residues. The full variable domain, completed using reference TRBV28 and TRBJ2-7, is DVKVTQSSRYLVKRTGEKVFLECVQDMDHENMFWYRQDPGLGLRLIYFSYDVKMKEKGDIPEGYSVSREKKERFSLILESASTNQTSMYLCASIVSGPSYEQYFGPGTRLTVT.

The chain employs TRBV6-6 and TRBJ1-2; D not certain. With 7 bases removed from V and 2 bases from J, the gap between germline ends came to 5 bases. Per the germline V gene, CDR1 is MNHNY and CDR2 is SVGAGI (reference sequence). This CDR3 region has 11 residues. CDR3 in amino acids: CASNWNYGYTF. CDR3 sequence (DNA): TGTGCCAGCAATTGGAACTATGGCTACACCTTC.

This rearrangement joins TRBV5-1 to TRBJ2-7, with D unclear. Between the trimmed V and J ends, which lost 0 bases and 0 bases, there was a span of 7 bases. Germline V CDR1 and CDR2: SGHRS, YFSETQ. The CDR3 spans 14 residues. CDR3 residues: CASSLVTASYEQYF. DNA of the CDR3: TGCGCCAGCAGCTTGGTGACGGCCTCCTACGAGCAGTACTTC.

The chain combines TRBV7-9 with TRBJ1-4, with 7 bases lining up with TRBD1. The CDR3 is made up of 16 amino acids. With 5 bases clipped from V and 0 bases from J, the junction kept 6 bases outside the gene matches. In germline, CDR1 is SEHNR, CDR2 FQNEAQ (reference sequence). CDR3 nucleotide sequence: TGTGCCAGCAGCACAGACAGGGCTGCAACTAATGAAAAACTGTTTTTT. Translated, it gives CASSTDRAATNEKLFF. Filled out from reference TRBV7-9 and TRBJ1-4, the complete variable domain reads DTGVSQNPRHKITKRGQNVTFRCDPISEHNRLYWYRQTLGQGPEFLTYFQNEAQLEKSRLLSDRFSAERPKGSFSTLEIQRTEQGDSAMYLCASSTDRAATNEKLFFGSGTQLSVL.